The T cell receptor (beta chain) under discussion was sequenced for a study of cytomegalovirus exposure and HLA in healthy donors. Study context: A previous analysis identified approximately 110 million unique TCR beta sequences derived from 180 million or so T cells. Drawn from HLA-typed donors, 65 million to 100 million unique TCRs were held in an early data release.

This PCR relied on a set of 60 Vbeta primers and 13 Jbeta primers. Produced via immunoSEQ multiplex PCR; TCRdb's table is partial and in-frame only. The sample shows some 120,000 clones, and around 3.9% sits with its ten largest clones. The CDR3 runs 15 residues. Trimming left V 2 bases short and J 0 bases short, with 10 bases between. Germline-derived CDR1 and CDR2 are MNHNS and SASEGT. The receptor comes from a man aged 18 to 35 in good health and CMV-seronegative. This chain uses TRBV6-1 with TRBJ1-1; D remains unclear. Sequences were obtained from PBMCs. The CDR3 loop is CASSEMGEMNTEAFF. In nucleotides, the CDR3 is TGTGCCAGCAGTGAAATGGGAGAGATGAACACTGAAGCTTTCTTT.